Given below is one T cell receptor beta chain in context. Its antigen remains unidentified. V dropped 4 bases and J dropped 7; count of bases not matched to a gene: 7. Germline V CDR1 and CDR2: PRHDT, FYEKMQ (reference sequence). The length of the CDR3 is 15 residues. The sample is drawn from a study of shared clonotypes between healthy human individuals. Study outcomes and limitations: The sampled material consisted only of blood, and tissue repertoires are likely to differ. Depth of sequencing was expected to influence donor clonotype sharing.

Sequencing was performed with immunoSEQ multiplex PCR; in TCRdb, only in-frame clones are kept and a portion is missing. The sample consists of hundreds of thousands of clones, approximately 73% of them appearing once. The sequence derives from a woman aged 25-40 years in good health. V usage is TRBV13 and J usage is TRBJ2-1; 10 positions agree with TRBD2. Sequenced material: memory CD4+ T cells sorted from blood. Subset given: CD45RA-negative fraction. CDR3 coding DNA: TGTGCCAGCAGCTACCCGGCTAGCGGGAGAAATGAGCAGTTCTTC. As protein: CASSYPASGRNEQFF.